The source of this T cell receptor (beta chain) is a study of T cell repertoires in ileal Crohn's disease. Across the study: Median disease duration was about 8.5 years; 35% smoked at surgery. About half of patients got postoperative therapy: roughly 12 thiopurines, approximately 18 anti-TNF.

Using immunoSEQ multiplex PCR, the repertoire was profiled, and TCRdb retains in-frame clones only, with some absent. The sample contains 15,000 to 20,000 clones, 70% to 90% of which appear only once. About this clone: Its cognate antigen is unknown.

V lost 9 bases, J lost 7 bases, and 16 bases lay in between. This CDR3 spans 12 amino acids. Germline lookup yields CDR1 SGHNT and CDR2 YYREEE (reference sequence). Findings of the study overall: Clonal expansions were more frequent in active smokers than non-smokers at surgery. All patients with clonality above 26.8% had endoscopic recurrence.

The receptor's source is an adult with Crohn's disease. V gene TRBV5-4 combines with J gene TRBJ1-2, with unresolved D. The sequenced material came from ileal tissue. Here the CDR3 reads CAIRTFLSGYTF. The CDR3 DNA sequence: TGTGCCATCCGCACCTTTCTGAGTGGCTACACCTTC.